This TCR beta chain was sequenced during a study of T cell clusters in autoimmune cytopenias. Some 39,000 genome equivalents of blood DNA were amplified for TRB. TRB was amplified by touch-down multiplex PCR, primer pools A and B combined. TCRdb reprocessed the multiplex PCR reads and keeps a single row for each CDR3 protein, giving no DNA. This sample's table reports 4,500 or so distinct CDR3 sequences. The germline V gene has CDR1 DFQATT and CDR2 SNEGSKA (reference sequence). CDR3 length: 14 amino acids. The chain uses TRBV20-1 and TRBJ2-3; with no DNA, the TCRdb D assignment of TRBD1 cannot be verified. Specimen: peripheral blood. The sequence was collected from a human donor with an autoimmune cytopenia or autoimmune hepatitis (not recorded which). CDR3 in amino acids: CSARTGSYTDTQYF.